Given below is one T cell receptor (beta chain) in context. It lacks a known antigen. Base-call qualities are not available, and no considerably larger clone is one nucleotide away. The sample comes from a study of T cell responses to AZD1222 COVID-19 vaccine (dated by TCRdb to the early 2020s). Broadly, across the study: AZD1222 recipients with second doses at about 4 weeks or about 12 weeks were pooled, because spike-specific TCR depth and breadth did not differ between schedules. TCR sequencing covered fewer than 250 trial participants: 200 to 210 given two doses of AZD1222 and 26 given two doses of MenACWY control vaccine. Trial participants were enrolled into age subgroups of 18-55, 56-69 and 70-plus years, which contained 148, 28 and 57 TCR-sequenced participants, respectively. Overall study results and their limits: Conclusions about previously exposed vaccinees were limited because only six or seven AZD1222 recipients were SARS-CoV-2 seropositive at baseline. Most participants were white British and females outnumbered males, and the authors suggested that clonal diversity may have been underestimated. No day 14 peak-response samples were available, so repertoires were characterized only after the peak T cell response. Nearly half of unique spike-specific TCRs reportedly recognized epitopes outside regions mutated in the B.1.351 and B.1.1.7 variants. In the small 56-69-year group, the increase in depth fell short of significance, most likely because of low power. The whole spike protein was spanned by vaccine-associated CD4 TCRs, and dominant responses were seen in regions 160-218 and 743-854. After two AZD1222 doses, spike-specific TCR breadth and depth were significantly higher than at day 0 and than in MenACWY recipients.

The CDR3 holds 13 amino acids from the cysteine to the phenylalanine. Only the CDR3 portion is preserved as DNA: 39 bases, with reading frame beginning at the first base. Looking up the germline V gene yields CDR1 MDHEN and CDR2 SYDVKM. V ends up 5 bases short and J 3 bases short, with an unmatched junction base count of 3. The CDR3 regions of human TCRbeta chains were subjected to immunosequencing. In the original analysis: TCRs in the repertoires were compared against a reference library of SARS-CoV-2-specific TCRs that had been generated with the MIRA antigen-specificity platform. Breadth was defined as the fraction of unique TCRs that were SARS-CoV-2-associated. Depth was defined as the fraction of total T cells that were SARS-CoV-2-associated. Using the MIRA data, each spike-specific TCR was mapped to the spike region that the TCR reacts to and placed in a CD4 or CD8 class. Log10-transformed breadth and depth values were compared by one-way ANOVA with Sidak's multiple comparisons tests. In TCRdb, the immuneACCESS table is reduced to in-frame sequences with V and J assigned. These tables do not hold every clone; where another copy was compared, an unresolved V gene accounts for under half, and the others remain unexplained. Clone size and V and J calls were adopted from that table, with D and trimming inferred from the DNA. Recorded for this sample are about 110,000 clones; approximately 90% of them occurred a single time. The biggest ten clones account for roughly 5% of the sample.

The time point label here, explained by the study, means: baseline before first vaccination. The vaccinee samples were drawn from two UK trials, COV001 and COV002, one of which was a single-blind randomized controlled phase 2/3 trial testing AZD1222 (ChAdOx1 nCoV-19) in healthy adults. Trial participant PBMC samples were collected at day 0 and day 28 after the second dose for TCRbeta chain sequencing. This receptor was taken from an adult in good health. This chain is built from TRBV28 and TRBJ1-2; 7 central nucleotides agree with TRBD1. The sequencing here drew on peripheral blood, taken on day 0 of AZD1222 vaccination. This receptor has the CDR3 CASSPGQDYGYTF. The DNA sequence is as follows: TGTGCCAGCAGTCCAGGACAGGACTATGGCTACACCTTC.